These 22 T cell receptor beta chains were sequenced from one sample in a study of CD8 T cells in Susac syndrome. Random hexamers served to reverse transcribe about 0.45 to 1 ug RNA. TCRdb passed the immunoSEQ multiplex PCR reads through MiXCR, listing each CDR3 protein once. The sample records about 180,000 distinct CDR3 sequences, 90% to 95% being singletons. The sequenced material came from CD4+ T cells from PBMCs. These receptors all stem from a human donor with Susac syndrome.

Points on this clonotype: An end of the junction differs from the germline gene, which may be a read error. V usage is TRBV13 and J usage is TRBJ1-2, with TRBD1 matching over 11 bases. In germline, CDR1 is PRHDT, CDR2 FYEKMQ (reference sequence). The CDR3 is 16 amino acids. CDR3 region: CASSLGQGAPTYGYTF. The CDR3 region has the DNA TGTGCCAGCAGCCTAGGACAGGGGGCGCCTACCTATGGCTACACCTTC.

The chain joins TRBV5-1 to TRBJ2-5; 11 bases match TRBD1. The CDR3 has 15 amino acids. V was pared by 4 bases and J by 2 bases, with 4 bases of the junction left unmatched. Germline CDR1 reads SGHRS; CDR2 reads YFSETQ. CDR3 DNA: TGCGCCAGCAGCGGCCGGGACAGGGGGCAAGAGACCCAGTACTTC. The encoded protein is CASSGRDRGQETQYF. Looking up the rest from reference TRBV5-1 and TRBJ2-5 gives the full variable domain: KAGVTQTPRYLIKTRGQQVTLSCSPISGHRSVSWYQQTPGQGLQFLFEYFSETQRNKGNFPGRFSGRQFSNSRSEMNVSTLELGDSALYLCASSGRDRGQETQYFGPGTRLLVL.

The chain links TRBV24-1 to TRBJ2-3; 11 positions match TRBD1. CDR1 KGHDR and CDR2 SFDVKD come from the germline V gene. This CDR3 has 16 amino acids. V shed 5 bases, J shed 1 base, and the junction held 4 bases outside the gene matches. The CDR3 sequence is CATSGRGQGGTDTQYF. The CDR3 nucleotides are TGTGCCACCAGTGGTCGGGGACAGGGGGGCACAGATACGCAGTATTTT.

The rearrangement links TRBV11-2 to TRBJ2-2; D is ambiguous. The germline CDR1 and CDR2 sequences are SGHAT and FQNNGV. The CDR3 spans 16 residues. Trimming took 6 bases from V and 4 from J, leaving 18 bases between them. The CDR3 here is CASSRGVGSGTGELFF. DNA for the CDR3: TGTGCCAGCAGTCGAGGAGTAGGGTCGGGCACCGGGGAGCTGTTTTTT.

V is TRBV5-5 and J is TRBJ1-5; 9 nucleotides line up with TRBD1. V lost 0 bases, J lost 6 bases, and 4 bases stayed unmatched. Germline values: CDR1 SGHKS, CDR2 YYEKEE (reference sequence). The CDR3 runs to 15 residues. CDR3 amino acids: CASSLAGTGSQPQHF. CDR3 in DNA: TGTGCCAGCAGCTTGGCCGGGACAGGGAGTCAGCCCCAGCATTTT.

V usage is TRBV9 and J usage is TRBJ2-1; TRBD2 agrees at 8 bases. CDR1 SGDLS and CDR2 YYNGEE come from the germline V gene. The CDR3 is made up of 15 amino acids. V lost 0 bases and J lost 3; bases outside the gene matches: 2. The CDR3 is CASSVASGGYNEQFF. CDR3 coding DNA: TGTGCCAGCAGCGTAGCCAGCGGGGGCTACAATGAGCAGTTCTTC.

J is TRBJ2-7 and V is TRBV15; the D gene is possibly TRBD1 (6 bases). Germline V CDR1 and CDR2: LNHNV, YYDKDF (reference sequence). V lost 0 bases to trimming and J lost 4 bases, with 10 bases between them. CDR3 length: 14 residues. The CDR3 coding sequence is TGTGCCACCAGCAGAGATCAGGGGATGTACGAGCAGTACTTC. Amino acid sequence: CATSRDQGMYEQYF.

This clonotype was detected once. CDR3 in amino acids: CSAEGEGTYEQYF. DNA of the CDR3: TGCAGTGCTGAGGGGGAGGGGACATACGAGCAGTACTTC. The rearrangement uses TRBV20-1 and TRBJ2-7; perhaps TRBD2 as D (7 bases). Germline V CDR1 and CDR2: DFQATT, SNEGSKA (reference sequence). The CDR3 has 13 amino acids. With 5 bases removed from V and 4 bases from J, the gap between germline ends came to 15 bases.

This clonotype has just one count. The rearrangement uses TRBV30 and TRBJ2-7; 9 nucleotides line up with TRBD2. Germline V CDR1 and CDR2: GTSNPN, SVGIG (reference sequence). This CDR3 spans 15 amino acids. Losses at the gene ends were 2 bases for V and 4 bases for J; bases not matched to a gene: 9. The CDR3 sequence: CAWSREGRGGYEQYF. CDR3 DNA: TGTGCCTGGAGTAGGGAAGGGCGGGGGGGTTACGAGCAGTACTTC.

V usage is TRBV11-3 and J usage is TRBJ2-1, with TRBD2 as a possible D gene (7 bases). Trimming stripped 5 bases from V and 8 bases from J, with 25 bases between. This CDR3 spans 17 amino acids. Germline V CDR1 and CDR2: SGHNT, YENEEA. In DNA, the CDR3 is TGTGCCAGCAGCGCTGGGGGGGGCCGAGTGGATAATGATGAGCAGTTCTTC. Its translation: CASSAGGGRVDNDEQFF.

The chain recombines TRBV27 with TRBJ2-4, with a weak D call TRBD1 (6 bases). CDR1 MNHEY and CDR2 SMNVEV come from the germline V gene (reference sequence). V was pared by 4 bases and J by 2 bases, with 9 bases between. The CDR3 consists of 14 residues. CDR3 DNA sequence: TGTGCCAGCAGTTCCCGGGACACCAAAAACATTCAGTACTTC. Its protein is CASSSRDTKNIQYF.

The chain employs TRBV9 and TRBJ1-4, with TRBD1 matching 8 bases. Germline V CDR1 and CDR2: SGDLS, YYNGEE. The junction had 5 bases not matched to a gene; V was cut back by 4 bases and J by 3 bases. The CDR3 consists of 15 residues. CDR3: CASSPRTGPNEKLFF. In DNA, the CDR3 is TGTGCCAGCAGCCCTAGGACAGGGCCTAATGAAAAACTGTTTTTT.

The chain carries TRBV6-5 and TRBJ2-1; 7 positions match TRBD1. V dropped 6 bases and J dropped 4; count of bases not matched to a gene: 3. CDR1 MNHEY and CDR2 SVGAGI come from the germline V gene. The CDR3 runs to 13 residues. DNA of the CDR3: TGTGCCAGCAGAAAGGGACAGTACAATGAGCAGTTCTTC. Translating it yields CASRKGQYNEQFF.

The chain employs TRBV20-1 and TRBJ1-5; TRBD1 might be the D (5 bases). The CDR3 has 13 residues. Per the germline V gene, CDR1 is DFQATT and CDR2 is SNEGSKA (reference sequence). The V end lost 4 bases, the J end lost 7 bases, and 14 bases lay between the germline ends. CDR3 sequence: CSAKNGTTQPQHF. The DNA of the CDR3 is TGCAGTGCTAAGAACGGGACGACACAGCCCCAGCATTTT.

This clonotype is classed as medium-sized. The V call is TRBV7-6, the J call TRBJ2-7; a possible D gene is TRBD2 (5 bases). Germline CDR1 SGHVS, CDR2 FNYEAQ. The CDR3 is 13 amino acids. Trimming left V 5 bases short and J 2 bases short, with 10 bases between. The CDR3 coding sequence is TGTGCCAGCAGCCCAGCGGAGGCCTACGAGCAGTACTTC. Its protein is CASSPAEAYEQYF.

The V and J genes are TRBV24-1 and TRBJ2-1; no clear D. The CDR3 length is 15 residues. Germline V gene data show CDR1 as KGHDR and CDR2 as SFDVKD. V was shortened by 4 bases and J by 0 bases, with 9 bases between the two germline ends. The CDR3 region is CATSDGVSSYNEQFF. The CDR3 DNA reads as TGTGCCACCAGTGACGGTGTGAGCTCCTACAATGAGCAGTTCTTC.

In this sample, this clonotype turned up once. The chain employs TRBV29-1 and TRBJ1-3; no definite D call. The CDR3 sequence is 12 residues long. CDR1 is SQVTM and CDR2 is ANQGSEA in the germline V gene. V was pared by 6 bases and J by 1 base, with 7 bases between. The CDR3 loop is CSVGESGNTIYF. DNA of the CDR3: TGCAGCGTGGGAGAGTCTGGAAACACCATATATTTT.

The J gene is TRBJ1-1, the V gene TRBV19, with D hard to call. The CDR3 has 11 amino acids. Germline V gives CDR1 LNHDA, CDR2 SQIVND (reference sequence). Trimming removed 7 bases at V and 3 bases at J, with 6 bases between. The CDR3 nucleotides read TGTGCCAGTATGGGGTACACTGAAGCTTTCTTT. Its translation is CASMGYTEAFF.

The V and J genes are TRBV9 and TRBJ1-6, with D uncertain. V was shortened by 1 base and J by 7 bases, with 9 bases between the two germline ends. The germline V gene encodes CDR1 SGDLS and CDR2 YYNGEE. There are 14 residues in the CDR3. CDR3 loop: CASSVNRQNSPLHF. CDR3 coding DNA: TGTGCCAGCAGCGTAAACCGGCAAAATTCACCCCTCCACTTT.

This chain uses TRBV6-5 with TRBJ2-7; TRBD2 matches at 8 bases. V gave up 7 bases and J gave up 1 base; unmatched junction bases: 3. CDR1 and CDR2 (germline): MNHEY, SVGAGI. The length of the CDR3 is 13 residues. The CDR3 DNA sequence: TGTGCCAGCAAGGCTAGCGGGTCCTACGAGCAGTACTTC. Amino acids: CASKASGSYEQYF.

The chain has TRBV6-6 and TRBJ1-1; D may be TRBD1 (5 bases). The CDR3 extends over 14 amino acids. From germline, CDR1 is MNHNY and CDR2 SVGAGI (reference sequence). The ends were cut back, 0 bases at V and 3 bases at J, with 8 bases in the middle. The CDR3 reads CASSYSTRDTEAFF. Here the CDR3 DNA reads TGTGCCAGCAGTTACTCGACCAGGGACACTGAAGCTTTCTTT.

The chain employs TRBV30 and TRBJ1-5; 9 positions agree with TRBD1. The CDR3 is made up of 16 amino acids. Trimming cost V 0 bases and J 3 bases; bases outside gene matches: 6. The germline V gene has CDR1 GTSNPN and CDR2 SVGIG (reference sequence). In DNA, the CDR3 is TGTGCCTGGAGTGTATGGGGACAGGGTAACAATCAGCCCCAGCATTTT. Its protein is CAWSVWGQGNNQPQHF.